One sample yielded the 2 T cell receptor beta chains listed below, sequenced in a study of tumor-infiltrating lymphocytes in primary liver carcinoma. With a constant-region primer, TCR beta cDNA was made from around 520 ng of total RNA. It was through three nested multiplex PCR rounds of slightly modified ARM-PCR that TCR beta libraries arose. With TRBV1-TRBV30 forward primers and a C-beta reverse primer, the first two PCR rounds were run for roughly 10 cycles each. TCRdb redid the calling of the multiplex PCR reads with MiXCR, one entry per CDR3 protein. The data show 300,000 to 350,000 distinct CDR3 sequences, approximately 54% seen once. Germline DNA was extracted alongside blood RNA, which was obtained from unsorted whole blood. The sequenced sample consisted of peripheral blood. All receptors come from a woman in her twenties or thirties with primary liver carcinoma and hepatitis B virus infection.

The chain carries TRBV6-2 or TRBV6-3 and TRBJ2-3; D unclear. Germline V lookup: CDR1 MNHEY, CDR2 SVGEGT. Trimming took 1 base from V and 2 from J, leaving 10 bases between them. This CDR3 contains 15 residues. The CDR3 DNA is TGTGCCAGCAGTTACTACGCGAGAACCACAGATACGCAGTATTTT. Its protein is CASSYYARTTDTQYF.

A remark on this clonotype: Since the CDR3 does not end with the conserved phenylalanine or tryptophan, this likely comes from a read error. The CDR3 DNA follows: TGTGCCAGCAGTACCGGGACAGGGGTTTCTGGGGCCAACGTCCTGACTCTC. Its protein is CASSTGTGVSGANVLTL. The chain couples TRBV6-6 to TRBJ2-6, with 10 bases matching TRBD1. The trim removed 5 bases at V and 1 base at J, leaving 5 bases unmatched. This CDR3 spans 17 amino acids. Germline V lookup: CDR1 MNHNY, CDR2 SVGAGI (reference sequence).